This T cell receptor (beta chain) appears in the sequencing data of a study of blood T cell repertoires in COVID-19. Data came from immunoSEQ multiplex PCR; TCRdb stores just in-frame clones and leaves some out. The sample has 250,000 or so clones, roughly 90% seen once; the top ten hold around 2.8%. CDR3 length equals 12 residues. After removal of 5 bases from V and 5 bases from J, the junction contained 1 base not matched to a gene. The germline gives CDR1 LGHNT, CDR2 FRNRAP. The sample consisted of peripheral blood. This rearrangement joins TRBV12-5 to TRBJ2-3, with 7 bases lining up with TRBD2. The receptor was derived from a woman aged 60 to 75 with acute or convalescent COVID-19. CDR3 residues: CASGRGEDTQYF. The CDR3 nucleotides are TGTGCTAGTGGTCGGGGGGAAGATACGCAGTATTTT.